This paragraph reports one T cell receptor (beta chain). Trimming took off 5 bases at V and 6 bases at J, with 10 bases between the two ends. Germline assignment: CDR1 MNHEY and CDR2 SMNVEV (reference sequence). This CDR3 region has 13 residues. The sample belongs to a study of cytomegalovirus exposure and HLA in healthy donors. Whole-study context: A previous analysis identified approximately 110 million unique TCR beta sequences derived from roughly 190 million T cells.

The primer mix had 60 Vbeta and 13 Jbeta primers. The data were produced by immunoSEQ multiplex PCR, yet TCRdb's version contains in-frame clones alone and is incomplete. The table includes around 91,000 clones, around 78% detected once. Sample: PBMCs. This receptor was obtained from a male donor in good health and CMV-seropositive. The chain links TRBV27 to TRBJ2-2; unclear D gene. CDR3 protein: CASSLRVAGELFF. CDR3 in DNA: TGTGCCAGCAGTCTCCGAGTCGCCGGGGAGCTGTTTTTT.